This T cell receptor (beta chain) was recorded in a study of blood T cell repertoires in COVID-19. Sequenced by immunoSEQ multiplex PCR; TCRdb stores in-frame clones only, minus some. The table records approximately 280,000 clones, around 85% of them present only once. Losses at the gene ends were 4 bases for V and 0 bases for J; bases not matched to a gene: 5. Germline V gene data show CDR1 as SGHDT and CDR2 as YYEEEE. This CDR3 spans 15 amino acids. Enrolled through a virtual design, the participants were between roughly 18 and 100 years of age and came from 24 US areas. Clinical histories supplied by participants themselves formed the basis of cohort assignment. Donors in Cohort 3 counted as recovered after two negative PCRs, clearance, or symptom resolution.

The sample was PBMCs or T cells enriched from blood (not recorded which). This sequence originates from a woman aged 45-59 years who had recovered from COVID-19. The rearrangement links TRBV5-6 to TRBJ2-5; TRBD1 aligns across 8 bases. The CDR3 coding sequence is TGTGCCAGCAGCGTCAGGACAGGGAACCAAGAGACCCAGTACTTC. It is translated as CASSVRTGNQETQYF.